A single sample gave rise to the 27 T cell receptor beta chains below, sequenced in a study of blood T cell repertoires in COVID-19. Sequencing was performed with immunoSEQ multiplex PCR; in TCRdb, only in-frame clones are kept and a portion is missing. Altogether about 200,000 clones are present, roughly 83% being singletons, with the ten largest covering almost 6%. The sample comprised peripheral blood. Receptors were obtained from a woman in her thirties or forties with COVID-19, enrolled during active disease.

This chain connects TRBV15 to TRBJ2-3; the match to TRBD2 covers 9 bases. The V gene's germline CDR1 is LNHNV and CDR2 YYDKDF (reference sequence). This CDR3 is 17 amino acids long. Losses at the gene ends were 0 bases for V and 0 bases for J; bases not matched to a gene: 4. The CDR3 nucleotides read TGTGCCACCAGCAGAGATCGCACTAGCGGGAGCACAGATACGCAGTATTTT. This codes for CATSRDRTSGSTDTQYF.

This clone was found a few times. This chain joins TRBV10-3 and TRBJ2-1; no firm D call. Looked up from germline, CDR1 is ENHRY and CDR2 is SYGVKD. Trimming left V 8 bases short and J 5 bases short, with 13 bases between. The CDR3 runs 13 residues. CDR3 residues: CAIGTEKHNEQFF. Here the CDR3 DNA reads TGTGCCATCGGTACAGAAAAGCACAATGAGCAGTTCTTC.

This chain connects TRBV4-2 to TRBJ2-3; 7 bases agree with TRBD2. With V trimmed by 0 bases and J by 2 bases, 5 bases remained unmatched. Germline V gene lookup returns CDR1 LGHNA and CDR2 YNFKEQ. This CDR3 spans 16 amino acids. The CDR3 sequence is CASSQETGLLTDTQYF. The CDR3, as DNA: TGTGCCAGCAGCCAAGAGACGGGACTACTCACAGATACGCAGTATTTT.

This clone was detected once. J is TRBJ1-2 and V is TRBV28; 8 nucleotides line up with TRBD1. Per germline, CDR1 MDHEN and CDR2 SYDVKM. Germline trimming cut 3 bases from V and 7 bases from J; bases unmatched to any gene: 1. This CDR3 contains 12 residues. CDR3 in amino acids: CASSLTGVGYTF. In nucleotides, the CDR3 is TGTGCCAGCAGTTTGACAGGGGTTGGCTACACCTTC.

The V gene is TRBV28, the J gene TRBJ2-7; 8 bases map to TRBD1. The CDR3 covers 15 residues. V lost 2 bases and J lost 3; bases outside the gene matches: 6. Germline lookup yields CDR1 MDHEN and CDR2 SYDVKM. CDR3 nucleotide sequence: TGTGCCAGCAGTTTAGCCCAGGGGGCCGGCTACGAGCAGTACTTC. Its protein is CASSLAQGAGYEQYF.

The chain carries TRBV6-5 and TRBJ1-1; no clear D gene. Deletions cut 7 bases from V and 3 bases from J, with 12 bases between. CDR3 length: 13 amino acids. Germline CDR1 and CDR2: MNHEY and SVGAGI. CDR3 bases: TGTGCCAGCACCCCGAGAATGGACACTGAAGCTTTCTTT. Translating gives CASTPRMDTEAFF.

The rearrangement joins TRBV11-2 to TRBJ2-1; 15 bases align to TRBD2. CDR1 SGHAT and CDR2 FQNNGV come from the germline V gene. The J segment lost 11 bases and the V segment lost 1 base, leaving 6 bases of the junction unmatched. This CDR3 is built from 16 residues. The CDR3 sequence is CASSLATGLAGGQQFF. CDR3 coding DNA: TGTGCCAGCAGCTTAGCTACGGGACTAGCGGGGGGCCAGCAGTTCTTC.

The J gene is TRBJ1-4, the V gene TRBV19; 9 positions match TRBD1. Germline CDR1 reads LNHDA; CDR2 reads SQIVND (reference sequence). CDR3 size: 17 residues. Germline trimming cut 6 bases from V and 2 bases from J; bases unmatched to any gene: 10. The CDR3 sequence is CASRTSGTGLTNEKLFF. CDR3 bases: TGTGCCAGTAGGACATCCGGGACAGGGCTCACTAATGAAAAACTGTTTTTT.

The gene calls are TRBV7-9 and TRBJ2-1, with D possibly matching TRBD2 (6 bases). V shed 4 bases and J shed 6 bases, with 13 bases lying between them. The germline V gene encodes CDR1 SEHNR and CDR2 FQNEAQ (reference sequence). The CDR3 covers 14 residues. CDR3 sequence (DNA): TGTGCCAGCAGCTCCGGACTAAATTCCAATGAGCAGTTCTTC. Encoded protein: CASSSGLNSNEQFF.

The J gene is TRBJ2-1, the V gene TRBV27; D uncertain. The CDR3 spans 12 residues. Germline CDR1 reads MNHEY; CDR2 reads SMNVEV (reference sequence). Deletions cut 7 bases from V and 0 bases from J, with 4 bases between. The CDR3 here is CASKSSYNEQFF. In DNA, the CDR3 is TGTGCCAGCAAGAGCTCCTACAATGAGCAGTTCTTC.

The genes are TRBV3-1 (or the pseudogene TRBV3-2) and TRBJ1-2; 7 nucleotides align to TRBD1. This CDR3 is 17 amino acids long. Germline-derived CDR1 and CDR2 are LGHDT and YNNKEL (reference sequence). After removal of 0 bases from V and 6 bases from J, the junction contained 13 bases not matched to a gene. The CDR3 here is CASSQDLLWGQNNGYTF. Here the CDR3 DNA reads TGTGCCAGCAGCCAAGATCTGTTATGGGGACAGAACAATGGCTACACCTTC.

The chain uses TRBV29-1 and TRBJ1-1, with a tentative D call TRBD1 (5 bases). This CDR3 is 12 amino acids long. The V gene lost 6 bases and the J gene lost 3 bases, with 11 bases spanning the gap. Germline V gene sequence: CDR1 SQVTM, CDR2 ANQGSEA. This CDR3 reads CSVSPGHTEAFF. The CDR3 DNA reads TGCAGCGTATCGCCAGGGCACACTGAAGCTTTCTTT.

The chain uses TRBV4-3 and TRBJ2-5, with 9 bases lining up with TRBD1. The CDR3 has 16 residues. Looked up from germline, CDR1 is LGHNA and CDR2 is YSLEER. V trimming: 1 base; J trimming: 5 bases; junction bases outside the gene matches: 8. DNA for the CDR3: TGCGCCAGCAGCCAAGGGACAGGGGATCCGCGGGAGACCCAGTACTTC. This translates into CASSQGTGDPRETQYF.

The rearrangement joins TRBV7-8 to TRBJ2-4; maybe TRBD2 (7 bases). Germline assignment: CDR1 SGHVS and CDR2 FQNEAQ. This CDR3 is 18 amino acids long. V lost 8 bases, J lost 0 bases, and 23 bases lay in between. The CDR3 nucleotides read TGTGCCAGCGGGTTAAGGGGGGTAGCGGGCCTAGCCAAAAACATTCAGTACTTC. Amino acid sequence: CASGLRGVAGLAKNIQYF.

CDR3 coding DNA: TGTGCCAGCAGTTACGGGGGACTAGATGTGTTCTTC. It yields the protein CASSYGGLDVFF. The V call is TRBV6-2 or TRBV6-3, the J call TRBJ2-1; TRBD2 matches 8 bases. The CDR3 consists of 12 residues. J gave up 15 bases and V 2 bases, and 6 bases lay outside the gene matches. Looked up from germline, CDR1 is MNHEY and CDR2 is SVGEGT.

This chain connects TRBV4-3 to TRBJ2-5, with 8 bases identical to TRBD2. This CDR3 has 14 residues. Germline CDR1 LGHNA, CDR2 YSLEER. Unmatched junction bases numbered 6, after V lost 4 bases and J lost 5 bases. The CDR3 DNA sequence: TGCGCCAGCAGCCGGGGGCGGGGGGTGGAGACCCAGTACTTC. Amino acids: CASSRGRGVETQYF.

DNA for the CDR3: TGTGCCACCAGTGACCCGGGACTAGCGGGTACGCAGTATTTT. Translated: CATSDPGLAGTQYF. This chain connects TRBV24-1 to TRBJ2-3; 12 bases fit TRBD2. The germline V gene encodes CDR1 KGHDR and CDR2 SFDVKD. This CDR3 is 14 amino acids long. The junction had 3 bases not matched to a gene; V was cut back by 4 bases and J by 8 bases.

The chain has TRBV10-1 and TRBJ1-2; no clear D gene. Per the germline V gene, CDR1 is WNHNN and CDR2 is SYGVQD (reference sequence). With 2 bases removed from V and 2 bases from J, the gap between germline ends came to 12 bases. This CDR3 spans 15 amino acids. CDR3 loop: CASSEGAAPNYGYTF. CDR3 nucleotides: TGCGCCAGCAGTGAGGGAGCAGCCCCGAACTATGGCTACACCTTC.

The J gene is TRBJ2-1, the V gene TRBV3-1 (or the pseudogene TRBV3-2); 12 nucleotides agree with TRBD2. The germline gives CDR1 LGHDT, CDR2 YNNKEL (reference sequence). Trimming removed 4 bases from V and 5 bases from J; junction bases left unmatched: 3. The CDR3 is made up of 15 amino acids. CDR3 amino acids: CASSLTSGSHNEQFF. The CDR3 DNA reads TGTGCCAGCAGCCTGACTAGCGGGAGCCACAATGAGCAGTTCTTC.

The CDR3 region is CASSSNQESGVDEQYF. CDR3 nucleotides: TGTGCCAGCAGCTCCAATCAAGAGTCCGGGGTCGACGAGCAGTACTTC. The V gene is TRBV5-6, the J gene TRBJ2-7; tentative D call: TRBD2 (5 bases). The CDR3 is 16 residues long. Germline CDR1 reads SGHDT; CDR2 reads YYEEEE. V lost 3 bases and J 5 bases, leaving 21 bases between the germline ends.

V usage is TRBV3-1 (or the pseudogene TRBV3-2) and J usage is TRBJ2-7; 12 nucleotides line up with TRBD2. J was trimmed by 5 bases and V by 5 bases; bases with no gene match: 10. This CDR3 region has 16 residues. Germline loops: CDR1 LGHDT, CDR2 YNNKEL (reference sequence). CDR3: CASSRLAGAIGDEQYF. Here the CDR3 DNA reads TGTGCCAGCAGCAGACTAGCGGGAGCCATAGGGGACGAGCAGTACTTC.

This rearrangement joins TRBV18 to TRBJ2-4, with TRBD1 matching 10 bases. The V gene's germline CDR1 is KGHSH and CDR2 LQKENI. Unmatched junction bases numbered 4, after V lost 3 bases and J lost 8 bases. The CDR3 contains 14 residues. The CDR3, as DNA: TGTGCCAGCTCACCCCGACAGGGGGCAGACATTCAGTACTTC. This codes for CASSPRQGADIQYF.

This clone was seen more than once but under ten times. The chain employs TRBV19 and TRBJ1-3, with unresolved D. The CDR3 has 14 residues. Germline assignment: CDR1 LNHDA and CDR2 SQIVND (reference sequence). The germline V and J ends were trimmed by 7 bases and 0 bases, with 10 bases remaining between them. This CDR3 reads CASTAGFSGNTIYF. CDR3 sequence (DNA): TGTGCCAGTACCGCGGGTTTCTCTGGAAACACCATATATTTT.

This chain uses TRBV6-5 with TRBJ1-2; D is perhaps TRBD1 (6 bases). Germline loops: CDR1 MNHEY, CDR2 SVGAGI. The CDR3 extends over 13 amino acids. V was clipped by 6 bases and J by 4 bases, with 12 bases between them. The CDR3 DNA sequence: TGTGCCAGCAGAACAGGGACAAGCTATGGCTACACCTTC. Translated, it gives CASRTGTSYGYTF.

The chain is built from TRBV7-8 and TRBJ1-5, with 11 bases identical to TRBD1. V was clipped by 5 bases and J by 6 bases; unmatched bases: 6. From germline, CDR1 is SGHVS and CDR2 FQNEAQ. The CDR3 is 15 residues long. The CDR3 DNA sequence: TGTGCCAGCAGCCTCGGGACAGGGGGAAGTCAGCCCCAGCATTTT. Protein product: CASSLGTGGSQPQHF.

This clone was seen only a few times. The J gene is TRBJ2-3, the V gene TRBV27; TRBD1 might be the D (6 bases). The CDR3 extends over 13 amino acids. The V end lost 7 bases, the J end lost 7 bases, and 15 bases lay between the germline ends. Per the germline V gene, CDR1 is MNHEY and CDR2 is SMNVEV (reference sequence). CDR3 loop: CASNRLGGNTQYF. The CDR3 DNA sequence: TGTGCCAGCAACCGCCTAGGGGGTAATACGCAGTATTTT.

The CDR3 sequence is CASSYTGTVYGYTF. The CDR3 DNA follows: TGTGCCAGCAGTTACACCGGGACAGTCTATGGCTACACCTTC. This chain joins TRBV6-5 and TRBJ1-2; 7 bases are a match to TRBD1. With V trimmed by 2 bases and J by 4 bases, 4 bases remained unmatched. The CDR3 length is 14 residues. CDR1 and CDR2 (germline): MNHEY, SVGAGI.